These 10 T cell receptor beta chains were all obtained from the same sample, sequenced in a study of blood T cells in healthy people across ages. Primers used in a second PCR of roughly 6 to 12 cycles were a sample-barcoded 5' primer and a J-beta primer mix. Via MiXCR, TCRdb re-called the 5' RACE reads, giving one row per CDR3 protein. Of 780,000 or so distinct CDR3 sequences in the sample, roughly 25% were seen once. This same sample was also part of a study on T cells of mothers and their children.

Specimen: blood. The receptors stem from a boy aged 10-17 years in good health.

The chain combines TRBV3-1 with TRBJ2-5; 9 bases match TRBD1. The CDR3 has 15 residues. Trimming cost V 4 bases and J 2 bases; bases outside gene matches: 5. CDR1 LGHDT and CDR2 YNNKEL come from the germline V gene (reference sequence). The CDR3 sequence is CASSRTGGRQETQYF. The CDR3 DNA is TGTGCCAGCAGCCGAACAGGGGGCAGGCAAGAGACCCAGTACTTC.

This clonotype was observed a handful of times. This chain connects TRBV7-9 to TRBJ2-1; 8 bases agree with TRBD2. Trimming took 1 base from V and 4 from J; bases not matched to a gene: 6. The CDR3 spans 16 residues. Germline V gives CDR1 SEHNR, CDR2 FQNEAQ (reference sequence). The CDR3: CASSLVTGGPYNEQFF. CDR3 DNA: TGTGCCAGCAGCTTAGTAACGGGGGGGCCTTACAATGAGCAGTTCTTC.

The V gene is TRBV20-1, the J gene TRBJ1-5; tentative D call: TRBD1 (6 bases). CDR1 DFQATT and CDR2 SNEGSKA come from the germline V gene (reference sequence). V lost 0 bases, J lost 6 bases, and 18 bases lay in between. This CDR3 spans 16 amino acids. The CDR3 DNA reads TGCAGTGCTAGAGATCCCGGGCCAGGGGTTTTTCAGCCCCAGCATTTT. Residues: CSARDPGPGVFQPQHF.

The rearrangement links TRBV7-6 to TRBJ2-5, with D hard to call. The germline V and J ends were trimmed by 4 bases and 5 bases, with 17 bases remaining between them. The CDR3 totals 15 residues. Germline CDR1 and CDR2: SGHVS and FNYEAQ. The CDR3 coding sequence is TGTGCCAGCAGCTCGGGTCTCATGCACTTCGAGACCCAGTACTTC. This sequence encodes CASSSGLMHFETQYF.

This clonotype showed up just a few times. This sequence joins TRBV5-1 and TRBJ2-7; 7 bases line up with TRBD2. J lost 9 bases, V lost 0 bases, and 18 bases had no gene match. Germline CDR1 and CDR2: SGHRS and YFSETQ. There are 17 residues in the CDR3. CDR3 in amino acids: CASSLVGWAGATSRQYF. Written as DNA, the CDR3 is TGCGCCAGCAGCTTGGTGGGATGGGCGGGAGCTACGAGTCGGCAGTACTTC.

This clonotype was recorded a few times. The chain carries TRBV28 and TRBJ2-7, with D possibly being TRBD1 or TRBD2 (6 bases each). CDR3 length: 16 residues. Trimming left V 6 bases short and J 0 bases short, with 18 bases between. Germline CDR1 reads MDHEN; CDR2 reads SYDVKM. CDR3 residues: CASSPSGAGPSYEQYF. The CDR3 DNA follows: TGTGCCAGCAGCCCCTCGGGGGCAGGCCCCTCCTACGAGCAGTACTTC. The full variable domain, rest sourced from reference TRBV28 and TRBJ2-7, is DVKVTQSSRYLVKRTGEKVFLECVQDMDHENMFWYRQDPGLGLRLIYFSYDVKMKEKGDIPEGYSVSREKKERFSLILESASTNQTSMYLCASSPSGAGPSYEQYFGPGTRLTVT.

In its sample, this clonotype was seen a few times. The chain combines TRBV12-3 or TRBV12-4 with TRBJ1-2; D unresolved. Between the trimmed V and J ends, which lost 6 bases and 7 bases, there was a span of 9 bases. The CDR3 loop spans 11 amino acids. The CDR3 nucleotides read TGTGCCAGCAGCCTTGTCCGTGGCTACACCTTC. Its translation is CASSLVRGYTF.

This clonotype appeared a single time. The rearrangement links TRBV7-9 to TRBJ1-4, with D unclear. Trimming left V 4 bases short and J 2 bases short, with 11 bases between. This CDR3 comprises 15 residues. Per the germline V gene, CDR1 is SEHNR and CDR2 is FQNEAQ (reference sequence). The CDR3 loop is CASSSSRSTNEKLFF. CDR3 DNA: TGTGCCAGCAGCTCAAGCAGGTCGACTAATGAAAAACTGTTTTTT.

The chain couples TRBV29-1 to TRBJ2-7, with D unclear. Germline lookup yields CDR1 SQVTM and CDR2 ANQGSEA. The CDR3 has 14 residues. V was pared by 1 base and J by 1 base, with 11 bases between. DNA for the CDR3: TGCAGCGTTGAAGGTGACGTTGGATCCTACGAGCAGTACTTC. Translated, it gives CSVEGDVGSYEQYF.

V usage is TRBV3-1 and J usage is TRBJ1-2; 7 bases align to TRBD1. J was trimmed by 1 base and V by 1 base; bases with no gene match: 15. The length of the CDR3 is 19 residues. Germline assignment: CDR1 LGHDT and CDR2 YNNKEL (reference sequence). CDR3 loop: CASSQVPTGTEWGNYGYTF. The CDR3 nucleotides read TGTGCCAGCAGCCAAGTACCTACCGGGACAGAGTGGGGTAACTATGGCTACACCTTC.